Listed here are 22 T cell receptor beta chains from one sample, sequenced in a study of identical twins. TCRdb re-analysed the 5' RACE reads in MiXCR, keeping a single row per CDR3 protein. Of approximately 500,000 distinct CDR3 sequences detected, approximately 14% appear once; the ten largest clones hold roughly 0.46%. These data are also associated with another study on yellow fever vaccine responses in identical twins.

Material for sequencing was CD4+ T cells sorted from blood. The receptors derive from a young woman in good health.

This clonotype was picked up a small number of times. V usage is TRBV6-1 and J usage is TRBJ1-1, with D unresolved. The CDR3 covers 13 residues. Germline values: CDR1 MNHNS, CDR2 SASEGT. V was pared by 8 bases and J by 4 bases, with 14 bases between. CDR3 bases: TGTGCCAGCGCCGTTACAAGGGTCACTGAAGCTTTCTTT. Translated, it gives CASAVTRVTEAFF.

V and J are TRBV7-8 and TRBJ1-6; the match to TRBD1 covers 9 bases. Germline V lookup: CDR1 SGHVS, CDR2 FQNEAQ. J was trimmed by 10 bases and V by 1 base; bases with no gene match: 8. The CDR3 sequence is 16 residues long. Here the CDR3 reads CASSLVSGTGSSPLHF. In DNA, the CDR3 is TGTGCCAGCAGCTTAGTATCCGGGACAGGGAGCTCACCCCTCCACTTT.

The rearrangement links TRBV7-9 to TRBJ2-7, with no clear D. CDR1 is SEHNR, CDR2 FQNEAQ, per germline (reference sequence). Trimming removed 4 bases from V and 4 bases from J, with 17 bases in between. The CDR3 consists of 15 residues. CDR3 in amino acids: CASSSPEDGTYEQYF. CDR3 nucleotides: TGTGCCAGCAGCTCACCAGAGGACGGAACATACGAGCAGTACTTC.

In this sample, this clonotype turned up many times. The rearrangement links TRBV3-1 to TRBJ2-1; TRBD1 is a possible D gene (5 bases). The ends were cut back, 4 bases at V and 4 bases at J, with 5 bases in the middle. CDR3 length: 12 residues. Per the germline V gene, CDR1 is LGHDT and CDR2 is YNNKEL (reference sequence). The CDR3 is CASSRQYNEQFF. CDR3 nucleotides: TGTGCCAGCAGCCGACAGTACAATGAGCAGTTCTTC.

The rearrangement links TRBV3-1 to TRBJ2-7, with D perhaps TRBD2 (5 bases). Germline V gene lookup returns CDR1 LGHDT and CDR2 YNNKEL (reference sequence). Trimming shortened V by 2 bases and J by 6 bases, and 11 bases separated the two germline ends. CDR3 length: 13 residues. Here the CDR3 reads CASSQFLEGEQYF. CDR3 nucleotide sequence: TGTGCCAGCAGCCAATTCCTCGAGGGCGAGCAGTACTTC.

V usage is TRBV10-3 and J usage is TRBJ2-7; 9 positions match TRBD2. Germline V gene lookup returns CDR1 ENHRY and CDR2 SYGVKD. V trimming: 0 bases; J trimming: 2 bases; junction bases outside the gene matches: 8. The CDR3 has 17 amino acids. The CDR3: CAISESRGGSLTYEQYF. For the CDR3, the DNA is TGTGCCATCAGTGAGTCGCGGGGGGGCTCGCTCACCTACGAGCAGTACTTC.

In nucleotides, the CDR3 is TGTGCCAGCTCACCGCGGGGACTAGCGGTGAGAACAGATACGCAGTATTTT. Protein product: CASSPRGLAVRTDTQYF. The chain joins TRBV18 to TRBJ2-3; TRBD2 aligns across 11 bases. The germline gives CDR1 KGHSH, CDR2 LQKENI. V lost 3 bases and J lost 3; bases outside the gene matches: 8. The CDR3 loop spans 17 amino acids.

This clonotype has just a few counts. This CDR3 is CSVPGQGANTQYF. For the CDR3, the DNA is TGCAGTGTCCCGGGACAGGGAGCGAATACGCAGTATTTT. The rearrangement links TRBV20-1 to TRBJ2-3; 9 bases line up with TRBD1. V shed 7 bases, J shed 7 bases, and the junction held 9 bases outside the gene matches. Germline lookup yields CDR1 DFQATT and CDR2 SNEGSKA (reference sequence). The length of the CDR3 is 13 residues.

This clonotype showed up just a few times. The chain combines TRBV3-1 with TRBJ2-3; 7 positions agree with TRBD2. After removal of 8 bases from V and 0 bases from J, the junction contained 8 bases not matched to a gene. Looked up from germline, CDR1 is LGHDT and CDR2 is YNNKEL (reference sequence). This CDR3 comprises 15 residues. The CDR3 protein is CASAYGGTSTDTQYF. CDR3 in DNA: TGTGCCAGCGCCTACGGGGGGACTAGCACAGATACGCAGTATTTT.

This chain connects TRBV6-1 to TRBJ2-1; 13 positions match TRBD2. Germline CDR1 is MNHNS and CDR2 is SASEGT. The CDR3 totals 18 residues. With V trimmed by 4 bases and J by 4 bases, 10 bases remained unmatched. The CDR3 DNA reads TGTGCCAGCAGTGTCGGGACTAGCGGGATCATTCGGTACAATGAGCAGTTCTTC. Translating gives CASSVGTSGIIRYNEQFF.

A few counts support this clonotype. The junction differs from germline at one of its ends, possibly a read error. The gene calls are TRBV24-1 and TRBJ2-7; 7 bases are shared with TRBD1. The germline V gene encodes CDR1 KGHDR and CDR2 SFDVKD. The CDR3 has 17 amino acids. In nucleotides, the CDR3 is TGTGCCACCAGTGACCCAGACAGGGTAGAGACTACCTACGAGCAGTACTTT. Translation gives CATSDPDRVETTYEQYF.

Many counts were recorded for this clonotype. This rearrangement joins TRBV10-3 to TRBJ1-1; 8 bases are shared with TRBD1. Germline V gene lookup returns CDR1 ENHRY and CDR2 SYGVKD. This CDR3 contains 14 residues. The V segment lost 6 bases and the J segment 4 bases; nucleotides outside the gene matches: 7. The DNA for the CDR3 is TGTGCCATCAGCTCTGGACAGGGTGGCACTGAAGCTTTCTTT. This encodes CAISSGQGGTEAFF.

This clonotype has a count of ten or more. This chain uses TRBV5-1 with TRBJ2-2; no reliable D call. V lost 0 bases and J 5 bases, leaving 8 bases between the germline ends. CDR1 SGHRS and CDR2 YFSETQ come from the germline V gene. This CDR3 contains 14 residues. The CDR3 DNA sequence: TGCGCCAGCAGCTTGGTGCAGAAGACCGGGGAGCTGTTTTTT. Protein: CASSLVQKTGELFF. The full variable domain, completed using reference TRBV5-1 and TRBJ2-2, is KAGVTQTPRYLIKTRGQQVTLSCSPISGHRSVSWYQQTPGQGLQFLFEYFSETQRNKGNFPGRFSGRQFSNSRSEMNVSTLELGDSALYLCASSLVQKTGELFFGEGSRLTVL.

This chain joins TRBV20-1 and TRBJ1-1, with D perhaps matching TRBD1 (6 bases). Trimming cost V 3 bases and J 4 bases, with 12 bases left between them. CDR1 is DFQATT, CDR2 SNEGSKA, per germline (reference sequence). The length of the CDR3 is 13 residues. CDR3 nucleotide sequence: TGCAGTGCTAGCCTAGGGGGGTTCACTGAAGCTTTCTTT. Its translation: CSASLGGFTEAFF.

The rearrangement links TRBV24-1 to TRBJ2-5; TRBD2 aligns across 11 bases. V lost 6 bases, J lost 1 base, and 3 bases stayed unmatched. CDR3 length equals 15 residues. Germline assignment: CDR1 KGHDR and CDR2 SFDVKD. The CDR3 DNA reads as TGTGCCACCAGTATGACTAGCGGGATCCAAGAGACCCAGTACTTC. It specifies CATSMTSGIQETQYF.

The chain carries TRBV28 and TRBJ2-1; 8 nucleotides line up with TRBD2. V lost 6 bases and J lost 8; bases outside the gene matches: 9. The CDR3 totals 14 residues. Per germline, CDR1 MDHEN and CDR2 SYDVKM. DNA of the CDR3: TGTGCCAGCAGAAGCGGGAGTCTCTGGTATGAGCAGTTCTTC. This gives the protein CASRSGSLWYEQFF.

This clonotype was detected many times. J is TRBJ2-5 and V is TRBV12-3 or TRBV12-4; D gene ambiguous. The CDR3 consists of 14 residues. V dropped 6 bases and J dropped 5 bases, with 16 bases sitting between them. Here the CDR3 reads CASSIPPVEETQYF. The DNA of the CDR3 is TGTGCCAGCAGCATACCCCCCGTTGAGGAGACCCAGTACTTC.

This chain uses TRBV4-1 with TRBJ1-4, with 8 bases aligning to TRBD1. The germline CDR1 and CDR2 sequences are MGHRA and YSYEKL. V shed 1 base, J shed 5 bases, and the junction held 12 bases outside the gene matches. This CDR3 region has 18 residues. CDR3 loop: CASSQGSRDRSRNEKLFF. In nucleotides, the CDR3 is TGCGCCAGCAGCCAAGGGTCCCGGGACAGGTCCCGGAATGAAAAACTGTTTTTT.

This clonotype occurred a few times. The chain uses TRBV6-2 or TRBV6-3 and TRBJ2-1; D is unresolved. CDR3 length: 12 residues. Looked up from germline, CDR1 is MNHEY and CDR2 is SVGEGT. Trimming removed 8 bases at V and 4 bases at J, with 9 bases between. The CDR3 bases are TGTGCCAGCGGTATAGTGTACAATGAGCAGTTCTTC. Encoded protein: CASGIVYNEQFF.

The rearrangement joins TRBV12-5 to TRBJ2-1; 11 bases match TRBD2. Germline lookup yields CDR1 LGHNT and CDR2 FRNRAP. This CDR3 has 16 residues. The V gene end was trimmed by 6 bases and the J gene end by 1 base; junction bases not matched to a gene: 5. In nucleotides, the CDR3 is TGTGCTAGTGGATCCAGACTAGCGGGATCCTACAATGAGCAGTTCTTC. Encoded protein: CASGSRLAGSYNEQFF.

This clonotype was counted between two and nine times. This chain joins TRBV15 and TRBJ2-1, with D possibly being TRBD1 or TRBD2 (5 bases each). V was cut by 8 bases and J by 4 bases, with 12 bases left in between. CDR3 length equals 13 residues. The germline gives CDR1 LNHNV, CDR2 YYDKDF (reference sequence). The CDR3: CATEGQGYNEQFF. In DNA, the CDR3 is TGTGCCACCGAGGGCCAGGGATACAATGAGCAGTTCTTC. The full variable domain, with the rest looked up from reference TRBV15 and TRBJ2-1, is DAMVIQNPRYQVTQFGKPVTLSCSQTLNHNVMYWYQQKSSQAPKLLFHYYDKDFNNEADTPDNFQSRRPNTSFCFLDIRSPGLGDTAMYLCATEGQGYNEQFFGPGTRLTVL.

This clonotype appeared a single time. This chain connects TRBV20-1 to TRBJ2-5; no firm D call. With 1 base removed from V and 3 bases from J, the gap between germline ends came to 9 bases. Germline V gene lookup returns CDR1 DFQATT and CDR2 SNEGSKA (reference sequence). This CDR3 spans 13 amino acids. The CDR3 spells CSARVAAKETQYF. As DNA, the CDR3 is TGCAGTGCTAGAGTGGCAGCCAAAGAGACCCAGTACTTC.